This T cell receptor (beta chain) appears in the sequencing data of a study of blood T cell repertoires in COVID-19. Study context: Acute and convalescent COVID-19 specimens originated in the United States, Italy and Spain. PBMCs, B-cell-depleted T cells, or T cells were the source of the cDNA or gDNA that made up the material.

Here immunoSEQ multiplex PCR was the method, and the copy in TCRdb shows in-frame clones only, minus some. The data show about 230,000 clones, around four fifths seen once. V shed 7 bases, J shed 6 bases, and the junction held 11 bases outside the gene matches. The V gene's germline CDR1 is LNHDA and CDR2 SQIVND (reference sequence). The CDR3 length is 14 residues. This chain links TRBV19 with TRBJ1-2, with 7 nucleotides matching TRBD1. Sequencing was performed on peripheral blood. The source is a man aged 35 to 55 with acute or convalescent COVID-19. The CDR3 bases are TGTGCCAGTAAGTTTGCGACAGGGCGAGATGGCTACACCTTC. Encoded protein: CASKFATGRDGYTF.